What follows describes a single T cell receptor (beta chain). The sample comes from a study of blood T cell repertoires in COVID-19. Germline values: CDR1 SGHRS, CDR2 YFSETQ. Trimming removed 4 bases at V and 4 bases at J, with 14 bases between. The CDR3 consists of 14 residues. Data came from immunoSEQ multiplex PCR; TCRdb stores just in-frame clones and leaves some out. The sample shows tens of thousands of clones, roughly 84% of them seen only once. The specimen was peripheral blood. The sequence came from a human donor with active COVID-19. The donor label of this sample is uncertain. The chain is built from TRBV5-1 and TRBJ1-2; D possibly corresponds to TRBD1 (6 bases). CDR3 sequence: CASSSTGQSYGYTF. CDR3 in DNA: TGCGCCAGCAGCAGCACAGGACAGAGCTATGGCTACACCTTC.